Described below is a single T cell receptor beta chain sequence and its context. Its antigen is not known. This sample is part of a study of T cells expressing NK-cell markers. Looking at the study overall: Within the sequenced cohort of eight donors, seven exhibited HCMV seropositivity and one was seronegative.

TCRdb re-called the 5' RACE reads; every CDR3 protein appears as one record, without DNA. The table gives roughly 20,000 distinct CDR3 sequences; the top ten clones make up approximately 53% of it. General study points: Roughly 6 donors had dominant NKG2C+ clonotypes that comprised about 1.0-7.5% of their CD8+ T cells. Several of the donors also had these clonotypes leading their CD3+CD56-NKG2C+ fraction.

The CDR3 covers 13 residues. Germline CDR1 SGHRS, CDR2 YFSETQ. The sample was blood T cells: a sorted CD56 or NKG2C T cell subset, CD4+ or CD8+ T cells, or bulk PBMC T cells (not recorded which). The chain uses TRBV5-1 and TRBJ2-3. This receptor was identified in a man aged 18 to 70 in good health. This CDR3 reads CASSLNGLDTQYF.